Presented here are 20 T cell receptor beta chains from one specimen sequenced in a study of T-cell reconstitution after alpha-beta-depleted transplantation in children. Library preparation (for TCRbeta) was performed with unique molecular identifiers. TCRdb processed the PCR reads anew with MiXCR; each CDR3 protein has one entry. This sample has fewer than 250,000 distinct CDR3 sequences, with 8.2% found just once. The sequenced sample was PBMCs, mostly from graft donor cells, obtained 180 days after TCRalphabeta/CD19-depleted stem cell transplant. All receptors come from a male patient between 10 and 17 years old who had a stem cell transplant for acute lymphoblastic leukemia, so the T cells may come from the graft donor.

In its sample, this clonotype was seen many times. This chain links TRBV2 with TRBJ1-5; possible D gene TRBD1, 6 bases. V dropped 7 bases and J dropped 9 bases, with 16 bases sitting between them. This CDR3 is built from 13 residues. Germline CDR1 reads SNHLY; CDR2 reads FYNNEI. CDR3 region: CASTQGTLGPQHF. DNA of the CDR3: TGTGCCAGCACCCAGGGGACCCTGGGGCCCCAGCATTTT.

This clonotype has a count of ten or more. The chain couples TRBV25-1 to TRBJ2-7; no clear D gene. The CDR3 totals 13 residues. Germline V gene lookup returns CDR1 MGHDK and CDR2 SYGVNS. Trimming stripped 3 bases from V and 2 bases from J, with 8 bases between. The CDR3 loop is CASSDWGTYEQYF. In nucleotides, the CDR3 is TGTGCCAGCAGTGACTGGGGAACCTACGAGCAGTACTTC.

The rearrangement joins TRBV6-5 to TRBJ2-1, with D perhaps given as TRBD1 or TRBD2 (5 bases each). Germline CDR1 and CDR2: MNHEY and SVGAGI. V gave up 0 bases and J gave up 2 bases, with 11 bases separating them. This CDR3 contains 16 residues. The chain's CDR3 is CASSYSTVGAYNEQFF. CDR3 in DNA: TGTGCCAGCAGTTACTCGACAGTGGGAGCCTACAATGAGCAGTTCTTC.

This clonotype was counted ten times or more. V gene TRBV7-9 combines with J gene TRBJ2-7, with 8 bases identical to TRBD1. Germline CDR1 SEHNR, CDR2 FQNEAQ (reference sequence). V lost 5 bases, J lost 4 bases, and 4 bases stayed unmatched. The CDR3 totals 13 residues. The CDR3 DNA follows: TGTGCCAGCAGCCCCCGGACAGGGTACGAGCAGTACTTC. Encoded protein: CASSPRTGYEQYF.

This clonotype occurred many times. This sequence joins TRBV5-5 and TRBJ1-6; D gene uncertain. In germline, CDR1 is SGHKS, CDR2 YYEKEE (reference sequence). V lost 0 bases to trimming and J lost 6 bases, with 7 bases between them. This CDR3 spans 14 amino acids. The CDR3 nucleotides read TGTGCCAGCAGCTTGGTCGCGGCTAATTCACCCCTCCACTTT. It translates to CASSLVAANSPLHF.

In this sample, this clonotype turned up many times. The genes are TRBV25-1 and TRBJ2-6; D is unresolved. The CDR3 runs 15 residues. V was shortened by 3 bases and J by 1 base, with 7 bases between the two germline ends. Germline V gives CDR1 MGHDK, CDR2 SYGVNS. The CDR3 DNA follows: TGTGCCAGCAGTGATGTGGGGTCTGGGGCCAACGTCCTGACTTTC. Protein product: CASSDVGSGANVLTF.

There are many counts of this clonotype. The rearrangement joins TRBV5-1 to TRBJ2-1, with D tentatively TRBD1 (6 bases). The CDR3 is 15 amino acids. The V and J ends lost 5 bases and 0 bases respectively, with 12 bases between them. The germline gives CDR1 SGHRS, CDR2 YFSETQ. CDR3 amino acids: CASRRTVASYNEQFF. CDR3 nucleotide sequence: TGCGCCAGCAGACGGACAGTCGCCTCCTACAATGAGCAGTTCTTC.

The CDR3 sequence is CASRPLVGVYEQYF. The DNA of the CDR3 is TGTGCCAGCAGACCACTAGTGGGAGTATACGAGCAGTACTTC. This rearrangement joins TRBV6-2 or TRBV6-3 to TRBJ2-7, with a possible D match to TRBD2 (5 bases). Trimming removed 6 bases from V and 4 bases from J, with 16 bases in between. The germline CDR1 and CDR2 sequences are MNHEY and SVGEGT. This CDR3 has 14 amino acids.

The chain is built from TRBV7-2 and TRBJ2-1; D is uncertain. V shed 3 bases and J shed 0 bases, with 15 bases lying between them. Looked up from germline, CDR1 is SGHTA and CDR2 is FQGNSA. The length of the CDR3 is 17 residues. CDR3 bases: TGTGCCAGCAGCTTTTCGGCTGGCTTTAGCTCCTACAATGAGCAGTTCTTC. Translating gives CASSFSAGFSSYNEQFF.

The table lists this clonotype with many counts. In DNA form, the CDR3 reads TGTGCCAGCAGTTTCAACCGGGGGGACGGCCAGTACTTC. It codes for CASSFNRGDGQYF. J is TRBJ2-5 and V is TRBV27, with 7 bases aligning to TRBD2. CDR3 length: 13 residues. Germline lookup yields CDR1 MNHEY and CDR2 SMNVEV (reference sequence). Trimming cost V 3 bases and J 10 bases; bases outside gene matches: 8.

As concerns this clonotype: A much bigger clone sits one base away, suggesting this may be a read error. This is likely a read error, given that the CDR3 carries no conserved phenylalanine or tryptophan at its end. The chain couples TRBV4-3 to TRBJ2-5; 16 nucleotides align to TRBD2. The CDR3 sequence is 18 residues long. Germline CDR1 reads LGHNA; CDR2 reads YSLEER. The V segment lost 1 base and the J segment 1 base; nucleotides outside the gene matches: 3. Here the CDR3 reads CASSQGGLAGGAQETQYS. CDR3 DNA sequence: TGCGCCAGCAGCCAAGGGGGACTAGCGGGGGGGGCCCAAGAGACCCAGTACTCC.

The chain uses TRBV7-8 and TRBJ2-2; 12 bases align to TRBD2. Germline CDR1 reads SGHVS; CDR2 reads FQNEAQ. Unmatched junction bases numbered 7, after V lost 5 bases and J lost 3 bases. CDR3 length: 17 residues. DNA of the CDR3: TGTGCCAGCAGCACTCCTAGCGGGAGGGCCGACACCGGGGAGCTGTTTTTT. Its translation: CASSTPSGRADTGELFF.

This clonotype has a count of ten or more. This chain joins TRBV28 and TRBJ2-1; 9 nucleotides align to TRBD2. The CDR3 totals 17 residues. Losses at the gene ends were 0 bases for V and 6 bases for J; bases not matched to a gene: 9. The V gene's germline CDR1 is MDHEN and CDR2 SYDVKM. The chain's CDR3 is CASSLWGRGLAANEQFF. CDR3 bases: TGTGCCAGCAGTTTATGGGGCAGGGGACTAGCTGCCAATGAGCAGTTCTTC.

In its sample, this clonotype was seen many times. The V gene is TRBV10-3, the J gene TRBJ2-3; D unresolved. Germline CDR1 is ENHRY and CDR2 is SYGVKD. CDR3 length: 12 amino acids. V lost 3 bases and J 5 bases, leaving 6 bases between the germline ends. CDR3 DNA sequence: TGTGCCATCAGTGATGTGCGAGATACGCAGTATTTT. Protein product: CAISDVRDTQYF.

This clonotype was found many times. The J gene is TRBJ2-3, the V gene TRBV5-1; 10 nucleotides agree with TRBD2. CDR3 size: 17 residues. V trimming: 4 bases; J trimming: 6 bases; junction bases outside the gene matches: 14. Germline values: CDR1 SGHRS, CDR2 YFSETQ. The CDR3 loop reads CASSPKRGGPLRDTQYF. CDR3 coding DNA: TGCGCCAGCAGCCCGAAGCGGGGGGGACCCCTTAGGGATACGCAGTATTTT.

In this sample, this clonotype turned up many times. The chain links TRBV28 to TRBJ1-5; TRBD1 agrees at 7 bases. Trimming took 6 bases from V and 0 from J; bases not matched to a gene: 5. CDR1 is MDHEN, CDR2 SYDVKM, per germline. This CDR3 comprises 15 residues. The CDR3 is CASRLTGVSNQPQHF. CDR3 coding DNA: TGTGCCAGCAGACTTACAGGGGTTAGCAATCAGCCCCAGCATTTT.

At least ten counts were recorded for this clonotype. The chain is built from TRBV6-1 and TRBJ2-5, with D tentatively TRBD2 (6 bases). CDR3 length: 19 amino acids. V was shortened by 0 bases and J by 5 bases, with 25 bases between the two germline ends. The germline V gene has CDR1 MNHNS and CDR2 SASEGT. This CDR3 is CASSEALPRTIGKRETQYF. The DNA of the CDR3 is TGTGCCAGCAGTGAAGCGCTTCCTCGGACTATCGGCAAGCGGGAGACCCAGTACTTC.

This clonotype was found many times. The gene calls are TRBV3-1 and TRBJ1-2; D unclear. This CDR3 region has 13 residues. V gave up 1 base and J gave up 7 bases, with 10 bases separating them. Germline lookup yields CDR1 LGHDT and CDR2 YNNKEL (reference sequence). CDR3 nucleotide sequence: TGTGCCAGCAGCCAAGGACACCTCGCTGGCTACACCTTC. Protein product: CASSQGHLAGYTF. Using reference TRBV3-1 and TRBJ1-2 for the parts outside the CDR3, the full variable domain is DTAVSQTPKYLVTQMGNDKSIKCEQNLGHDTMYWYKQDSKKFLKIMFSYNNKELIINETVPNRFSPKSPDKAHLNLHINSLELGDSAVYFCASSQGHLAGYTFGSGTRLTVV.

This clonotype was observed many times. The chain recombines TRBV7-2 with TRBJ2-5, with 7 bases fitting TRBD1. Germline CDR1 reads SGHTA; CDR2 reads FQGNSA. This CDR3 comprises 17 residues. Trimming took 3 bases from V and 5 from J; bases not matched to a gene: 15. CDR3 in DNA: TGTGCCAGCAGCTTTATCGTGACAGGGACGAACCGGGAGACCCAGTACTTC. Its translation is CASSFIVTGTNRETQYF.

The chain links TRBV7-3 to TRBJ2-1, with D possibly TRBD2 on 6 matching bases. CDR1 and CDR2 from the germline V gene are SGHTA and FQGTGA. The CDR3 has 16 amino acids. V was pared by 5 bases and J by 4 bases, with 18 bases between. This CDR3 is CASSRRTGVRYNEQFF. For the CDR3, the DNA is TGTGCCAGCAGCCGTAGGACGGGAGTTCGATACAATGAGCAGTTCTTC.